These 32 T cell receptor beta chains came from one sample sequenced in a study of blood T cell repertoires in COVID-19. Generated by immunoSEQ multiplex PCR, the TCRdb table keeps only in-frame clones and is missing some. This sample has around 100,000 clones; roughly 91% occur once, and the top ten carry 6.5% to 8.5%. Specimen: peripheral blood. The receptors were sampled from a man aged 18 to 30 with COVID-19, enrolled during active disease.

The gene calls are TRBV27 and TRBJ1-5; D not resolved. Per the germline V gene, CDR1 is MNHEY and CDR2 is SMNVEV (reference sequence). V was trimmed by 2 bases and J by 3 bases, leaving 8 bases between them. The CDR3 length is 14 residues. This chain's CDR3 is CASSLLSHNQPQHF. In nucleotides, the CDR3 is TGTGCCAGCAGTTTACTCAGTCACAATCAGCCCCAGCATTTT.

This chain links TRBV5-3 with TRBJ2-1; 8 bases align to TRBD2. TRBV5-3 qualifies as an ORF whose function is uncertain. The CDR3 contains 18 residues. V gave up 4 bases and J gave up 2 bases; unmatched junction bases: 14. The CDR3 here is CARSPSGRAFWPYNEQFF. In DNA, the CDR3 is TGTGCCAGAAGCCCCTCCGGGAGGGCCTTTTGGCCCTACAATGAGCAGTTCTTC.

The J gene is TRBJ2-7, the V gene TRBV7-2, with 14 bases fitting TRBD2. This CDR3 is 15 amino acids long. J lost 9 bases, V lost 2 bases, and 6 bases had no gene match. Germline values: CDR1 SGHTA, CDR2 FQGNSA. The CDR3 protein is CASSLPGTSGRMQYF. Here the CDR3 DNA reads TGTGCCAGCAGCTTACCTGGGACTAGCGGGAGAATGCAGTACTTC.

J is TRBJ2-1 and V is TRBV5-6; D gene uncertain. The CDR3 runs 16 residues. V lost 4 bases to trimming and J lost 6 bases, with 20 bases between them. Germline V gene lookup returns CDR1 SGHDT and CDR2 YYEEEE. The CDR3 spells CASSLVVRVRGNEQFF. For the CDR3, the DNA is TGTGCCAGCAGCCTAGTTGTACGGGTTCGCGGCAATGAGCAGTTCTTC.

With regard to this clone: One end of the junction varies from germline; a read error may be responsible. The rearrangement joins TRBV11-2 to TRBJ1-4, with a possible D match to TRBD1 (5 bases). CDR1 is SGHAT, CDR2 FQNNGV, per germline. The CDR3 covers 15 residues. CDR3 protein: CASSLVGGAGEKLLF. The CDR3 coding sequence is TGTGCCAGCAGCTTAGTAGGAGGGGCTGGTGAAAAACTGCTTTTT. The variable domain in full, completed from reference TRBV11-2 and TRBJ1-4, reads EAGVAQSPRYKIIEKRQSVAFWCNPISGHATLYWYQQILGQGPKLLIQFQNNGVVDDSQLPKDRFSAERLKGVDSTLKIQPAKLEDSAVYLCASSLVGGAGEKLLFGSGTQLSVL.

The CDR3 reads CASSHSTGGGFQPQHF. CDR3 nucleotides: TGTGCCAGCAGTCACTCGACAGGGGGGGGATTTCAGCCCCAGCATTTT. This chain connects TRBV28 to TRBJ1-5; the match to TRBD1 covers 9 bases. In germline, CDR1 is MDHEN, CDR2 SYDVKM. CDR3 length: 16 residues. V gave up 5 bases and J gave up 6 bases; unmatched junction bases: 11.

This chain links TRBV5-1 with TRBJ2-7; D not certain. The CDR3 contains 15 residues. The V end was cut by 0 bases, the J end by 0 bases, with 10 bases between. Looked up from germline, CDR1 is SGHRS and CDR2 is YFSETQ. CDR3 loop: CASSLAGLSSYEQYF. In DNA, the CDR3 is TGCGCCAGCAGCTTGGCTGGCTTAAGCTCCTACGAGCAGTACTTC.

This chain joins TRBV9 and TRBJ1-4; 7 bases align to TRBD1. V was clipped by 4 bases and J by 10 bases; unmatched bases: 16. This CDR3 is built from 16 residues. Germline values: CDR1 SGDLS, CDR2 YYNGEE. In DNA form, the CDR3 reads TGTGCCAGCAGCACCGACGGCGTTAGGGGGCGGGGAAAACTGTTTTTT. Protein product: CASSTDGVRGRGKLFF.

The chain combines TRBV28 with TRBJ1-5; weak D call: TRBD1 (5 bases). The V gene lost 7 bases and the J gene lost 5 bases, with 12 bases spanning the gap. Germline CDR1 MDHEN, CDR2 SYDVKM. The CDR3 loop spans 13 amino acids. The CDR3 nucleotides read TGTGCCAGCACCCAGGCGGGGGATCAGCCCCAGCATTTT. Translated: CASTQAGDQPQHF.

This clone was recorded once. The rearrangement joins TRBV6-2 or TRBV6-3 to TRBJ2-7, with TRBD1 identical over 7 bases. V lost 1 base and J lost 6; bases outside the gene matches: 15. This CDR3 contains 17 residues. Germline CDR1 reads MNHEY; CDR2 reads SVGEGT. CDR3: CASSYYARTGWTSEQYF. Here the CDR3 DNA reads TGTGCCAGCAGTTACTACGCCCGGACAGGCTGGACATCCGAGCAGTACTTC.

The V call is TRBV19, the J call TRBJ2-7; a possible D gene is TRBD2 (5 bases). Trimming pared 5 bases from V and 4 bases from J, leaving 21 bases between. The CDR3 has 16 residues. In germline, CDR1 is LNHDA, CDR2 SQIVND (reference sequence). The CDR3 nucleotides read TGTGCCAGTAGTTCATTAAGGAGCGGCGCTTTGTACGAGCAGTACTTC. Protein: CASSSLRSGALYEQYF.

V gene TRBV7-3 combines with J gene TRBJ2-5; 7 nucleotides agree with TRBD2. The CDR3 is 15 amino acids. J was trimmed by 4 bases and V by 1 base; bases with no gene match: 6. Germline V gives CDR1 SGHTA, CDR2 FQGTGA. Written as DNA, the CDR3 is TGTGCCAGCAGCTTAATCAGCGGGGTTGGAGAGACCCAGTACTTC. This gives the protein CASSLISGVGETQYF.

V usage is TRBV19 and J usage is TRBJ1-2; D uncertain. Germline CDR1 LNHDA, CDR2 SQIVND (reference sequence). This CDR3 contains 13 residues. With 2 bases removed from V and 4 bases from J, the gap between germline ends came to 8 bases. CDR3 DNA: TGTGCCAGTAGTATACGGGTTCTCTATGGCTACACCTTC. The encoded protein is CASSIRVLYGYTF.

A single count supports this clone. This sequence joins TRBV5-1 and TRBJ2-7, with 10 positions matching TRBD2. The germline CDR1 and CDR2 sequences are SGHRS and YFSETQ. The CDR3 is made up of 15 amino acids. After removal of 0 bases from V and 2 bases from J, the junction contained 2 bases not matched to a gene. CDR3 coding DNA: TGCGCCAGCAGCTTGGGTGGGACTAGCGCCTACGAGCAGTACTTC. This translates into CASSLGGTSAYEQYF. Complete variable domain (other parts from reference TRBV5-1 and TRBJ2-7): KAGVTQTPRYLIKTRGQQVTLSCSPISGHRSVSWYQQTPGQGLQFLFEYFSETQRNKGNFPGRFSGRQFSNSRSEMNVSTLELGDSALYLCASSLGGTSAYEQYFGPGTRLTVT.

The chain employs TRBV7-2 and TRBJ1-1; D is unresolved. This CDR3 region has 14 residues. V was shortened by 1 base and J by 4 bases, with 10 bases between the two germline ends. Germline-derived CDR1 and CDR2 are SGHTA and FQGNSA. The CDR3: CASSLDSRGTEAFF. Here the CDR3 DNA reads TGTGCCAGCAGCTTAGATTCGCGGGGCACTGAAGCTTTCTTT.

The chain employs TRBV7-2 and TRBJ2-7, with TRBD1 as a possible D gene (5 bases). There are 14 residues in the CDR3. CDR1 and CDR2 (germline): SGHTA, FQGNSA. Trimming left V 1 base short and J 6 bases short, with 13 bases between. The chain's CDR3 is CASSLVSLRGEQYF. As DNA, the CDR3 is TGTGCCAGCAGCTTAGTTTCCCTAAGGGGCGAGCAGTACTTC.

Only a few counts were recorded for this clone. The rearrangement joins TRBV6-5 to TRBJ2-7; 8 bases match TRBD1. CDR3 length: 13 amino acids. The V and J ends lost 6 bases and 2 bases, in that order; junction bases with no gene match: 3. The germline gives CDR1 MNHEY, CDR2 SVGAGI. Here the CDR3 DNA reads TGTGCCAGCAGGTTACAGGGGGCCTACGAGCAGTACTTC. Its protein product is CASRLQGAYEQYF.

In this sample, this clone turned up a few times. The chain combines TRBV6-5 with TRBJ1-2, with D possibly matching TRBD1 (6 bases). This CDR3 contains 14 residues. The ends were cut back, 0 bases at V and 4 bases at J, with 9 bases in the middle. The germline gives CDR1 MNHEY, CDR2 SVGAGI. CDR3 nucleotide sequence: TGTGCCAGCAGTTACTCGCCGACAGGCTATGGCTACACCTTC. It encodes CASSYSPTGYGYTF.

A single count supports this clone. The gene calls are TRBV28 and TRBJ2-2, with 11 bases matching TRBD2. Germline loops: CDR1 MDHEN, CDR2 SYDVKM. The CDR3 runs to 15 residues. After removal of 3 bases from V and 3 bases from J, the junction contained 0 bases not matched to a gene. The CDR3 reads CASSLGLADTGELFF. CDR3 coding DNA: TGTGCCAGCAGTTTGGGACTAGCGGACACCGGGGAGCTGTTTTTT.

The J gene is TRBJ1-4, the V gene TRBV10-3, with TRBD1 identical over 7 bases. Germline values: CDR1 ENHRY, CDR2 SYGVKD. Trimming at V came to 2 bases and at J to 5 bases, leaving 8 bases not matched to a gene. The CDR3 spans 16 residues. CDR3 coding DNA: TGTGCCATCAGTGAGAGACAGGGTGGGGCAAATGAAAAACTGTTTTTT. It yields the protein CAISERQGGANEKLFF.

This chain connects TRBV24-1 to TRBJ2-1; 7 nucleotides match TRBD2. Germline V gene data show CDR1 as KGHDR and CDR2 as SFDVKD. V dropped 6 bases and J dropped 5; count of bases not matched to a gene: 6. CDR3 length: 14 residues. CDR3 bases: TGTGCCACCAGTTTTTCCGCGGGGGACAATGAGCAGTTCTTC. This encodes CATSFSAGDNEQFF.

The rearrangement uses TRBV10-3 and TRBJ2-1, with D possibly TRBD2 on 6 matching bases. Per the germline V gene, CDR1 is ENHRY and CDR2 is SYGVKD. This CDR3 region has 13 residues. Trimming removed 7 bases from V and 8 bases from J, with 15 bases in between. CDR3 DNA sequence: TGTGCCATCAATAGCGGAGGCGGGGATGAGCAGTTCTTC. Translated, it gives CAINSGGGDEQFF.

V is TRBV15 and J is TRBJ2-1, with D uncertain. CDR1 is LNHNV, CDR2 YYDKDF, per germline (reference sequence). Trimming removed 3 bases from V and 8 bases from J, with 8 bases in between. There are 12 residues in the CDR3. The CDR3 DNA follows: TGTGCCACCAGCAGCGGAGCTTATGAGCAGTTCTTC. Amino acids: CATSSGAYEQFF.

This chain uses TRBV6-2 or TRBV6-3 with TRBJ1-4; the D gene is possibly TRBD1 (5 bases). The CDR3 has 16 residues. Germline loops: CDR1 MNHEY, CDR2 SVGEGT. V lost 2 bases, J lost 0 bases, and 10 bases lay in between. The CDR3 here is CASSYGHLATNEKLFF. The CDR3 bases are TGTGCCAGCAGTTACGGACACCTAGCAACTAATGAAAAACTGTTTTTT.

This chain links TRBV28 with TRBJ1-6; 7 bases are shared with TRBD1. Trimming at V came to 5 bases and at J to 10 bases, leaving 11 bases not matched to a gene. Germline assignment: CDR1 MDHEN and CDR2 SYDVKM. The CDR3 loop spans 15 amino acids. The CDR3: CASSTYQQGRSPLHF. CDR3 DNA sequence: TGTGCCAGCAGTACATACCAACAGGGGAGGTCACCCCTCCACTTT.

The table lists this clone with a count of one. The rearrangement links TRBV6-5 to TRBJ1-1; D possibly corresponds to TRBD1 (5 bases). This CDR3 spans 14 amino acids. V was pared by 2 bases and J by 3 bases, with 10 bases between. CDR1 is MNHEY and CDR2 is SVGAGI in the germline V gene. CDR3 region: CASSYRGSDTEAFF. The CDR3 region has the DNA TGTGCCAGCAGTTACAGGGGTTCGGACACTGAAGCTTTCTTT.

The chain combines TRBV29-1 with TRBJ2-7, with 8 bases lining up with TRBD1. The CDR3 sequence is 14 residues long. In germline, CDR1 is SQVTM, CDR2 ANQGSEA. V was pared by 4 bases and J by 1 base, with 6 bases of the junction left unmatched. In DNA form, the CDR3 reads TGCAGCGTTGTGACAGGGGAACGATCCTACGAGCAGTACTTC. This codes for CSVVTGERSYEQYF.

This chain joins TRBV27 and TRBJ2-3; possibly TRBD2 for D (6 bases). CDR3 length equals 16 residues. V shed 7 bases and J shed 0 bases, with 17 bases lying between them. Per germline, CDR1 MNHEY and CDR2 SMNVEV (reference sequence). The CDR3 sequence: CASTPPGLRSTDTQYF. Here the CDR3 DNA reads TGTGCCAGCACCCCCCCGGGACTGAGGAGCACAGATACGCAGTATTTT.

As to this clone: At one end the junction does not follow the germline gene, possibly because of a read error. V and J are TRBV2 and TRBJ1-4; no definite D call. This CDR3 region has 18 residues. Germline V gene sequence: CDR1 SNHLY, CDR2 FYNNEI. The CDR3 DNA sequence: TGTGCCAGCAGTGACGCCATTGAGCCGAGCGCAACTAATGAAAAACTGCTTTTT. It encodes CASSDAIEPSATNEKLLF. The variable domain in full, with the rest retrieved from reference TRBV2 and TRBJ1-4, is EPEVTQTPSHQVTQMGQEVILRCVPISNHLYFYWYRQILGQKVEFLVSFYNNEISEKSEIFDDQFSVERPDGSNFTLKIRSTKLEDSAMYFCASSDAIEPSATNEKLLFGSGTQLSVL.

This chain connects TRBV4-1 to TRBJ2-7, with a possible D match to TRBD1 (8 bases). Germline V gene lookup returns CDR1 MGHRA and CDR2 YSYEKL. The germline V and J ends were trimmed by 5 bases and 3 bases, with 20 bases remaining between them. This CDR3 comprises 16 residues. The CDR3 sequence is CASSAQDRAGVYEQYF. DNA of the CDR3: TGCGCCAGCAGCGCTCAGGACAGGGCGGGGGTCTACGAGCAGTACTTC.

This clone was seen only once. Here the CDR3 DNA reads TGTGCCAGCAGCTTAGATAACGGCAGGGGACGCGAGCAGTACTTC. This gives the protein CASSLDNGRGREQYF. V and J are TRBV7-2 and TRBJ2-7; the D gene is possibly TRBD1 (6 bases). This CDR3 is built from 15 residues. V was shortened by 1 base and J by 6 bases, with 16 bases between the two germline ends. The V gene's germline CDR1 is SGHTA and CDR2 FQGNSA.

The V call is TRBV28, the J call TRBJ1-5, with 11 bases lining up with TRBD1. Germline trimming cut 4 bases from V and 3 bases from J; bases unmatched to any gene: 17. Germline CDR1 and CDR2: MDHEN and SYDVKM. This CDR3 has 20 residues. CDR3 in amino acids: CASSSPKISGTGGSNQPQHF. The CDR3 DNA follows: TGTGCCAGCAGTTCCCCCAAGATATCGGGGACAGGGGGTTCCAATCAGCCCCAGCATTTT. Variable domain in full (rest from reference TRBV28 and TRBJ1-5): DVKVTQSSRYLVKRTGEKVFLECVQDMDHENMFWYRQDPGLGLRLIYFSYDVKMKEKGDIPEGYSVSREKKERFSLILESASTNQTSMYLCASSSPKISGTGGSNQPQHFGDGTRLSIL.